The clone carrying this T cell receptor (beta chain) showed up just a few times. TCRdb processed the 5' RACE reads anew with MiXCR; each CDR3 protein has one entry. The repertoire holds around 340,000 distinct CDR3 sequences, with 12% to 15% as singletons. These data come from a study of T-cell memory formation after mild COVID-19. V shed 0 bases and J shed 2 bases, with 14 bases lying between them. The CDR3 totals 16 residues. Germline V gene sequence: CDR1 DFQATT, CDR2 SNEGSKA (reference sequence). Material for sequencing was PBMCs or a T cell subset sorted from them (not recorded which). The chain combines TRBV20-1 with TRBJ1-5; tentative D call: TRBD1 (6 bases). This receptor was obtained from a young man who had mild COVID-19 (a few samples of this study predate the infection). Cell type and time point are not known. CDR3 loop: CSARDPWSGGNQPQHF. The CDR3 nucleotides are TGCAGTGCTAGAGATCCTTGGTCAGGGGGCAATCAGCCCCAGCATTTT.